One sample yielded the 30 T cell receptor beta chains listed below, sequenced in a study of blood T cells in healthy people across ages. The use of a sample-barcoded 5' primer and a J-beta primer mix characterized a second PCR of about 7 to 12 cycles. One entry per CDR3 protein results from TCRdb running MiXCR on the 5' RACE reads. The repertoire holds hundreds of thousands of distinct CDR3 sequences, with approximately 60% as singletons. Material: blood. These receptors originate from a man aged 35 to 55 in good health.

V is TRBV7-2 and J is TRBJ2-1; 9 bases map to TRBD1. V shed 3 bases, J shed 5 bases, and the junction held 2 bases outside the gene matches. Germline CDR1 reads SGHTA; CDR2 reads FQGNSA. The length of the CDR3 is 14 residues. CDR3 in amino acids: CASSFRDRDNEQFF. CDR3 sequence (DNA): TGTGCCAGCAGCTTCCGGGACAGGGACAATGAGCAGTTCTTC.

Concerning this clonotype itself: The junction and the germline gene differ at one end; a read error may be behind it. The genes are TRBV14 and TRBJ2-4, with 8 bases matching TRBD2. The J call could be wrong; TRBJ2-7 is a better fit for the DNA end. CDR1 is SGHDN, CDR2 FVKESK, per germline. The CDR3 is 15 residues long. CDR3 loop: CAGSPRRAGDYEQYF. As DNA, the CDR3 is TGTGCCGGCAGCCCCAGACGAGCGGGGGACTACGAGCAGTACTTC.

V gene TRBV18 combines with J gene TRBJ2-5; no firm D call. Trimming shortened V by 8 bases and J by 5 bases, and 15 bases separated the two germline ends. The CDR3 is 13 amino acids. CDR1 is KGHSH, CDR2 LQKENI, per germline. The chain's CDR3 is CASDLVGAETQYF. The DNA of the CDR3 is TGTGCCAGCGACTTAGTGGGCGCCGAGACCCAGTACTTC.

This chain uses TRBV12-3 or TRBV12-4 with TRBJ2-3, with TRBD2 matching 14 bases. CDR3 size: 16 residues. Trimming took 5 bases from V and 5 from J; bases not matched to a gene: 6. This CDR3 reads CASSPLGTSGGDTQYF. The CDR3 region has the DNA TGTGCCAGCAGTCCGCTCGGGACTAGCGGGGGAGATACGCAGTATTTT.

This clonotype is a singleton in its sample. One end of the junction does not line up with germline, which may come from a read error. J is TRBJ2-3 and V is TRBV15, with no clear D. Germline values: CDR1 LNHNV, CDR2 YYDKDF (reference sequence). The CDR3 sequence is 13 residues long. The CDR3 loop is CATGSTWTDTQYF. The CDR3 DNA reads TGTGCCACCGGCAGCACATGGACAGATACGCAGTATTTT.

Points on this clonotype: One end of the junction varies from germline; a read error may be responsible. This sequence joins TRBV6-1 and TRBJ2-3, with 10 nucleotides matching TRBD1. Germline V gives CDR1 MNHNS, CDR2 SASEGT. This CDR3 region has 17 residues. CDR3 nucleotides: TGTGCCAGCAGTGAGAGTGGGACAGGGGTGCGAGGAGATGCGCAGTATTTT. This sequence encodes CASSESGTGVRGDAQYF.

CDR3 nucleotides: TGTGCCAGCAGCCACTCACGGCTCCCGTACGAGCAGTACTTC. Amino acids: CASSHSRLPYEQYF. V and J are TRBV3-1 and TRBJ2-5; D remains ambiguous. The DNA end favors TRBJ2-7, so the J call may be wrong. This CDR3 has 14 amino acids. Germline V lookup: CDR1 LGHDT, CDR2 YNNKEL (reference sequence).

The rearrangement joins TRBV5-1 to TRBJ2-5; D tentatively fits TRBD1 or TRBD2 (5 bases each). V was shortened by 0 bases and J by 4 bases, with 13 bases between the two germline ends. Germline CDR1 is SGHRS and CDR2 is YFSETQ. CDR3 length equals 15 residues. CDR3 in DNA: TGCGCCAGCAGCTTGGGTCCGGGACCAGCAGAGACCCAGTACTTC. Translating gives CASSLGPGPAETQYF.

The chain has TRBV9 and TRBJ1-2; 8 nucleotides align to TRBD1. From germline, CDR1 is SGDLS and CDR2 YYNGEE. The CDR3 is 16 amino acids. V was clipped by 4 bases and J by 8 bases; unmatched bases: 16. CDR3: CASSPIWTGTLRGYTF. The DNA for the CDR3 is TGTGCCAGCAGCCCGATTTGGACAGGGACACTGAGAGGCTACACCTTC.

The chain carries TRBV6-6 and TRBJ2-7; D is tentatively TRBD1 or TRBD2 (5 bases each). There are 15 residues in the CDR3. Germline V gene sequence: CDR1 MNHNY, CDR2 SVGAGI (reference sequence). V was clipped by 2 bases and J by 2 bases, with 13 bases between them. CDR3 residues: CASSYDGTGTYEQYF. The CDR3 nucleotides are TGTGCCAGCAGTTACGACGGGACCGGAACCTACGAGCAGTACTTC.

V is TRBV29-1 and J is TRBJ1-1; D call uncertain. CDR1 and CDR2 from the germline V gene are SQVTM and ANQGSEA. The CDR3 is 13 amino acids. This CDR3 reads CSLDRLYGTEAFF. CDR3 sequence (DNA): TGCAGTCTTGATCGTCTGTACGGGACTGAAGCTTTCTTT.

This clonotype has more than one count but fewer than ten. This chain joins TRBV6-2 or TRBV6-3 and TRBJ2-7; 9 bases agree with TRBD2. The CDR3 spans 15 residues. Germline-derived CDR1 and CDR2 are MNHEY and SVGEGT. V was clipped by 5 bases and J by 6 bases; unmatched bases: 11. The CDR3 spells CASSRNSGRVSEQYF. The CDR3 coding sequence is TGTGCCAGCAGTCGGAATAGCGGGAGAGTCAGCGAGCAGTACTTC.

The gene calls are TRBV4-2 and TRBJ2-5; 7 nucleotides align to TRBD2. The CDR3 runs to 17 residues. V shed 4 bases, J shed 1 base, and the junction held 12 bases outside the gene matches. Germline V gene lookup returns CDR1 LGHNA and CDR2 YNFKEQ. The DNA of the CDR3 is TGTGCCAGCAGCCGTCGCAGCGGCGGGAGTATCCAAGAGACCCAGTACTTC. Its translation is CASSRRSGGSIQETQYF.

The chain couples TRBV6-6 to TRBJ2-4; 15 nucleotides align to TRBD2. CDR3 length equals 17 residues. From germline, CDR1 is MNHNY and CDR2 SVGAGI (reference sequence). The ends lost 6 bases at V and 8 bases at J; junction bases unmatched: 11. As DNA, the CDR3 is TGTGCCAGCAGCGACTGGACTAGCGGGGGGGCCGGAGACATTCAGTACTTC. Protein: CASSDWTSGGAGDIQYF.

The V and J genes are TRBV28 and TRBJ2-7; a weak D match, TRBD2 (6 bases). The CDR3 consists of 17 residues. Trimming removed 6 bases at V and 2 bases at J, with 23 bases between. Germline V gene sequence: CDR1 MDHEN, CDR2 SYDVKM. The CDR3 region is CASSLLGGRPETYEQYF. CDR3 DNA: TGTGCCAGCAGCCTCCTTGGGGGGAGGCCCGAAACCTACGAGCAGTACTTC.

V and J are TRBV7-2 and TRBJ1-4; possible D gene TRBD1, 5 bases. V lost 5 bases and J lost 10, with 11 bases in between. The CDR3 sequence is 12 residues long. Looked up from germline, CDR1 is SGHTA and CDR2 is FQGNSA. DNA of the CDR3: TGTGCCAGCAGCGCCCAGGGAGGAAAACTGTTTTTT. The encoded protein is CASSAQGGKLFF.

The J gene is TRBJ2-5, the V gene TRBV7-9, with a possible D match to TRBD1 (8 bases). V lost 6 bases, J lost 5 bases, and 13 bases lay in between. CDR1 and CDR2 (germline): SEHNR, FQNEAQ (reference sequence). CDR3 length: 13 amino acids. CDR3 in amino acids: CASRVQGGETQYF. Here the CDR3 DNA reads TGTGCCAGCAGAGTACAGGGGGGGGAGACCCAGTACTTC.

The rearrangement uses TRBV7-3 and TRBJ2-1; 7 bases fit TRBD2. In germline, CDR1 is SGHTA, CDR2 FQGTGA. The J segment lost 4 bases and the V segment lost 1 base, leaving 10 bases of the junction unmatched. The CDR3 length is 17 residues. The CDR3 bases are TGTGCCAGCAGCTTAATAGCGGAGGCTAGCGGATACAATGAGCAGTTCTTC. It yields the protein CASSLIAEASGYNEQFF.

The V and J genes are TRBV12-3 or TRBV12-4 and TRBJ2-7, with 7 bases that match TRBD2. The J segment lost 4 bases and the V segment lost 6 bases, leaving 9 bases of the junction unmatched. This CDR3 has 14 residues. CDR3: CASSHRDYRYEQYF. As DNA, the CDR3 is TGTGCCAGCAGCCACCGGGACTACCGATACGAGCAGTACTTC.

The chain carries TRBV11-2 and TRBJ2-3, with 8 positions matching TRBD2. The CDR3 spans 16 residues. With 4 bases clipped from V and 4 bases from J, the junction kept 10 bases outside the gene matches. Germline lookup yields CDR1 SGHAT and CDR2 FQNNGV. CDR3 sequence reads: CASSSQGSGSSDTQYF. The CDR3 DNA follows: TGTGCCAGCAGCTCCCAGGGGAGCGGGAGTTCAGATACGCAGTATTTT.

The chain links TRBV9 to TRBJ2-5; no firm D call. The J call may be incorrect, as the DNA end agrees better with TRBJ2-7. The CDR3 has 14 residues. Germline V CDR1 and CDR2: SGDLS, YYNGEE. The CDR3, as DNA: TGTGCCAGCAGCGTAGGGGTCTCCTCGGGCGAGCAGTACTTC. This sequence encodes CASSVGVSSGEQYF.

The rearrangement joins TRBV30 to TRBJ1-1; D remains unclear. V was shortened by 4 bases and J by 5 bases, with 8 bases between the two germline ends. The germline V gene encodes CDR1 GTSNPN and CDR2 SVGIG (reference sequence). The length of the CDR3 is 11 residues. CDR3 sequence: CAWNLGTEAFF. In DNA form, the CDR3 reads TGTGCCTGGAATCTTGGGACTGAAGCTTTCTTT.

This rearrangement joins TRBV7-2 to TRBJ2-7; 8 nucleotides agree with TRBD2. The CDR3 runs 14 residues. V lost 2 bases to trimming and J lost 6 bases; unmatched junction nucleotides: 6. CDR1 and CDR2 (germline): SGHTA, FQGNSA. The CDR3 sequence: CASSLRREGREQYF. In nucleotides, the CDR3 is TGTGCCAGCAGCTTAAGACGGGAGGGCCGCGAGCAGTACTTC.

This clonotype appeared a few times. The chain is built from TRBV7-7 and TRBJ2-5; no clear D gene. In germline, CDR1 is SSHAT, CDR2 FNYEAQ (reference sequence). V shed 5 bases and J shed 2 bases, with 9 bases lying between them. CDR3 size: 13 residues. The CDR3 is CASSKDAQETQYF. The CDR3, as DNA: TGTGCCAGCAGCAAGGACGCTCAAGAGACCCAGTACTTC.

The V gene is TRBV20-1, the J gene TRBJ2-7; 7 bases fit TRBD1. This CDR3 has 12 amino acids. Germline lookup yields CDR1 DFQATT and CDR2 SNEGSKA (reference sequence). The V and J ends lost 6 bases and 4 bases, in that order; junction bases with no gene match: 6. Here the CDR3 reads CSAQDRRYEQYF. For the CDR3, the DNA is TGCAGTGCCCAGGACAGGAGATACGAGCAGTACTTC.

A few counts support this clonotype. The chain has TRBV7-2 and TRBJ2-4, with TRBD2 identical over 9 bases. The J call may be in error: the DNA end matches TRBJ2-7 better. Germline CDR1 and CDR2: SGHTA and FQGNSA. The CDR3 has 15 amino acids. The CDR3 DNA sequence: TGTGCCAGCAGCTCCCTTAGCGGGAGCTCCTACGAGCAGTACTTC. Amino acid sequence: CASSSLSGSSYEQYF.

The chain uses TRBV6-6 and TRBJ2-7; perhaps TRBD1 as D (6 bases). This CDR3 comprises 15 residues. The V end lost 4 bases, the J end lost 2 bases, and 15 bases lay between the germline ends. Germline V gene lookup returns CDR1 MNHNY and CDR2 SVGAGI (reference sequence). This CDR3 reads CASSLLTGNTYEQYF. CDR3 coding DNA: TGTGCCAGCAGTTTACTTACAGGGAATACCTACGAGCAGTACTTC.

The rearrangement uses TRBV29-1 and TRBJ2-7, with 9 nucleotides matching TRBD1. Per germline, CDR1 SQVTM and CDR2 ANQGSEA. Trimming took 0 bases from V and 2 from J; bases not matched to a gene: 8. This CDR3 is built from 16 residues. The CDR3 sequence: CSVEDLEGQGAYEQYF. DNA of the CDR3: TGCAGCGTTGAAGATTTGGAGGGACAGGGTGCCTACGAGCAGTACTTC.

The CDR3 nucleotides are TGCAGTGCGCGCTCCAGGGGCCGCGGAAGTTCACCCCTCCACTTT. Protein: CSARSRGRGSSPLHF. The chain combines TRBV20-1 with TRBJ1-6; tentative D call: TRBD1 (6 bases). Deletions cut 6 bases from V and 9 bases from J, with 21 bases between. The CDR3 has 15 amino acids. Germline V gene lookup returns CDR1 DFQATT and CDR2 SNEGSKA (reference sequence).

This sequence joins TRBV12-3 or TRBV12-4 and TRBJ2-6; 8 bases match TRBD1. The J segment lost 0 bases and the V segment lost 5 bases, leaving 6 bases of the junction unmatched. This CDR3 comprises 17 residues. This chain's CDR3 is CASSRGQANSGANVLTF. DNA for the CDR3: TGTGCCAGCAGTCGGGGACAGGCGAACTCTGGGGCCAACGTCCTGACTTTC.